This T cell receptor (beta chain) appears in the sequencing data of a study of beta chain features in type 1 diabetes. Points from the study as a whole: PCR might favor shorter templates, equally in patients and controls. No resolution was reached here on whether HLA type influences TCRB rearrangement.

From germline, CDR1 is SGHRS and CDR2 YFSETQ. Trimming cost V 2 bases and J 5 bases, with 11 bases left between them. The CDR3 totals 13 residues. Only a few counts were recorded for this clone. Its specificity is unknown. The authors reverse transcribed all of the isolated RNA, so sequencing captured expressed TCRB transcripts. This table comes from immunoSEQ multiplex PCR, and its TCRdb copy is limited to in-frame clones, with some not included. The profile shows 810,000 or so clones, roughly 16% of them singletons. The source material was naive CD4+ T cells from blood. The chain uses TRBV5-1 and TRBJ2-7; tentatively, D is TRBD1 (5 bases). The TCR was taken from a woman under 30 in good health. DNA for the CDR3: TGCGCCAGCAGCTTCATAGGGGCCGACGAGCAGTACTTC. Its translation is CASSFIGADEQYF.